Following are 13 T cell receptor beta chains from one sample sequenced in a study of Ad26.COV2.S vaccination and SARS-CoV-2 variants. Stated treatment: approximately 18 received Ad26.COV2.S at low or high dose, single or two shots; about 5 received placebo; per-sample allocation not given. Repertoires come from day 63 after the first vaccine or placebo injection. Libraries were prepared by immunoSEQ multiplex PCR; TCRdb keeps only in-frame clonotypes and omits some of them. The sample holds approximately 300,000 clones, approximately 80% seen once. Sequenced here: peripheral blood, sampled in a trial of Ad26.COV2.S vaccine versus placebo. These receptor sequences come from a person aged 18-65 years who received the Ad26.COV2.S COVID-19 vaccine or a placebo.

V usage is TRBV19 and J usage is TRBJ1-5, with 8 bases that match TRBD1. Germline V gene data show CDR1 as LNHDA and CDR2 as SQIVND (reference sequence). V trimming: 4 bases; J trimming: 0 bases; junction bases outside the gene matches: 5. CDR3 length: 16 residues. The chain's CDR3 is CASSTRQGYSNQPQHF. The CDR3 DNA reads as TGTGCCAGTAGTACGAGACAGGGGTATAGCAATCAGCCCCAGCATTTT.

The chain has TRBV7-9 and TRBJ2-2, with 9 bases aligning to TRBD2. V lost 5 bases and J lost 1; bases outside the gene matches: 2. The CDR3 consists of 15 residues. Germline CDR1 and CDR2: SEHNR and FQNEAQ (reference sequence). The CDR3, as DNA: TGTGCCAGCAGCGAACTAGCGGGGAACACCGGGGAGCTGTTTTTT. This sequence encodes CASSELAGNTGELFF.

The CDR3 reads CASSLRGQGDTQYF. The CDR3 DNA follows: TGTGCCAGCAGCCTCCGCGGCCAGGGGGATACGCAGTATTTT. The chain combines TRBV6-5 with TRBJ2-3, with TRBD1 as a possible D gene (6 bases). Per germline, CDR1 MNHEY and CDR2 SVGAGI. V dropped 6 bases and J dropped 6 bases, with 16 bases sitting between them. This CDR3 is built from 14 residues.

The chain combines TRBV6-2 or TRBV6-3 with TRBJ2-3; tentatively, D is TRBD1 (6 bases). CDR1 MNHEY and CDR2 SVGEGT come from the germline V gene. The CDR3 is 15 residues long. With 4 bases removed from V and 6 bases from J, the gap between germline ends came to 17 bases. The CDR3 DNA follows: TGTGCCAGCAGTTTCGGACTCACAGGGTGGGATACGCAGTATTTT. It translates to CASSFGLTGWDTQYF.

This CDR3 is CASSFVLQETQYF. DNA for the CDR3: TGTGCCAGCAGTTTCGTCCTCCAAGAGACCCAGTACTTC. The V call is TRBV28, the J call TRBJ2-5; D is uncertain. This CDR3 has 13 amino acids. CDR1 and CDR2 from the germline V gene are MDHEN and SYDVKM. V was clipped by 3 bases and J by 1 base, with 6 bases between them. The entire variable domain, with the rest obtained from reference TRBV28 and TRBJ2-5, is as follows: DVKVTQSSRYLVKRTGEKVFLECVQDMDHENMFWYRQDPGLGLRLIYFSYDVKMKEKGDIPEGYSVSREKKERFSLILESASTNQTSMYLCASSFVLQETQYFGPGTRLLVL.

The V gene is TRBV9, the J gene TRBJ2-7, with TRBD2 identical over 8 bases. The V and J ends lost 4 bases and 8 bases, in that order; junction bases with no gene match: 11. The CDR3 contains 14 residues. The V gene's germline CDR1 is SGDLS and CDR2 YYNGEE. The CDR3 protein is CASSPSGGALQQYF. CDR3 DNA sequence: TGTGCCAGCAGCCCGTCGGGGGGGGCGCTCCAGCAGTACTTC.

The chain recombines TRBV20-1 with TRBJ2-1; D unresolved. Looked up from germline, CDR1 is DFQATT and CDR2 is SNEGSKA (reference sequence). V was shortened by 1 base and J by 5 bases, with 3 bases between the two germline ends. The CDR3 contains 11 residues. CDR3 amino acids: CSARGHNEQFF. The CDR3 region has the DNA TGCAGTGCTAGAGGCCACAATGAGCAGTTCTTC.

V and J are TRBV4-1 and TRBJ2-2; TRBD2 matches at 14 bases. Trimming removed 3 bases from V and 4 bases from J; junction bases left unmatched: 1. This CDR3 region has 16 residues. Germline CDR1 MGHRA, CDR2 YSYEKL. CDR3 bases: TGCGCCAGCAGCCAGGGACTAGCGGGGGCCACCGGGGAGCTGTTTTTT. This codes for CASSQGLAGATGELFF.

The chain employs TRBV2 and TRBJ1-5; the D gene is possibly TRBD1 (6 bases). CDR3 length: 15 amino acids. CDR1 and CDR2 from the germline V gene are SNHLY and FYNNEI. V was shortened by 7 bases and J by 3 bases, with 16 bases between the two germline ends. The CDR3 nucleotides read TGTGCCAGCATGGCCGAGGGGGGGATCAATCAGCCCCAGCATTTT. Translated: CASMAEGGINQPQHF.

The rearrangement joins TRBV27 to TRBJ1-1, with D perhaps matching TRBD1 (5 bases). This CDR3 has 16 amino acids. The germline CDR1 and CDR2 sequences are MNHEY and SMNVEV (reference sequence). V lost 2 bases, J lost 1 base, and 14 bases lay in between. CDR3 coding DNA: TGTGCCAGCAGTTTAGACTTGGGGGGGAGGAACACTGAAGCTTTCTTT. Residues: CASSLDLGGRNTEAFF.

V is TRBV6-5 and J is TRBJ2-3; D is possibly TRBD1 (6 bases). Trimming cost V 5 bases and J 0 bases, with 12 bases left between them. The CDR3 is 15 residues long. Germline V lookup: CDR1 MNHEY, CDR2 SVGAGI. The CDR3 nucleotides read TGTGCCAGCAGTCTAAGGACAGCGAGCACAGATACGCAGTATTTT. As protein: CASSLRTASTDTQYF.

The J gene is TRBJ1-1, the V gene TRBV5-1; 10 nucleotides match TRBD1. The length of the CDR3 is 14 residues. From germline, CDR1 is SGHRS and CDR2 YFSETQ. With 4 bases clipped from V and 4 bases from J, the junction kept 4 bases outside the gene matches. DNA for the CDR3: TGCGCCAGCAGCCCGGACAGGGGGGGCACTGAAGCTTTCTTT. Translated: CASSPDRGGTEAFF.

The CDR3 DNA follows: TGTGCCAGCAGCTTATACAGTCAAGAGACCCAGTACTTC. It translates to CASSLYSQETQYF. The chain joins TRBV7-2 to TRBJ2-5; D is unclear. The germline gives CDR1 SGHTA, CDR2 FQGNSA. The V and J ends lost 2 bases and 2 bases respectively, with 6 bases between them. The CDR3 is made up of 13 amino acids.